The clone carrying this T cell receptor beta chain has only a few counts. Generated by immunoSEQ multiplex PCR, the TCRdb table keeps only in-frame clones and is missing some. Of roughly 200,000 clones listed, about 85% were seen once; the top ten hold 4.9%. This sample was included in a study of blood T cell repertoires in COVID-19. The CDR3 has 15 amino acids. J gave up 6 bases and V 4 bases, and 5 bases lay outside the gene matches. Germline V lookup: CDR1 SGHTA, CDR2 FQGNSA. The specimen sequenced was peripheral blood. This clonotype originated in a woman at least 80 years old with acute or convalescent COVID-19. V is TRBV7-2 and J is TRBJ1-5; 11 bases fit TRBD1. The CDR3 DNA reads TGTGCCAGCAGCTGGGACAGGGGGGTAAGTCAGCCCCAGCATTTT. It is translated as CASSWDRGVSQPQHF.